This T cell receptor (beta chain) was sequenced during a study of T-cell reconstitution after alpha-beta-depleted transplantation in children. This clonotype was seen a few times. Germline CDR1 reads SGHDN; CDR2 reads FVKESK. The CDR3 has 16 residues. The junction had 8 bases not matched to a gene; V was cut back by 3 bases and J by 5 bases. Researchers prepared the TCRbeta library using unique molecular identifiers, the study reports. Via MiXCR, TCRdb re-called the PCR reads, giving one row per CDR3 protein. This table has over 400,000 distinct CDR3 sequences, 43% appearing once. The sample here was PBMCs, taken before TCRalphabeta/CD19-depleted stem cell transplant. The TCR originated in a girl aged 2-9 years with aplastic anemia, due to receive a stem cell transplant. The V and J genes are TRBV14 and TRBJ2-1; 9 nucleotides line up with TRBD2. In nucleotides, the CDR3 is TGTGCCAGCAGCCACTTTAGCGGGAGAGGGGACAATGAGCAGTTCTTC. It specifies CASSHFSGRGDNEQFF.